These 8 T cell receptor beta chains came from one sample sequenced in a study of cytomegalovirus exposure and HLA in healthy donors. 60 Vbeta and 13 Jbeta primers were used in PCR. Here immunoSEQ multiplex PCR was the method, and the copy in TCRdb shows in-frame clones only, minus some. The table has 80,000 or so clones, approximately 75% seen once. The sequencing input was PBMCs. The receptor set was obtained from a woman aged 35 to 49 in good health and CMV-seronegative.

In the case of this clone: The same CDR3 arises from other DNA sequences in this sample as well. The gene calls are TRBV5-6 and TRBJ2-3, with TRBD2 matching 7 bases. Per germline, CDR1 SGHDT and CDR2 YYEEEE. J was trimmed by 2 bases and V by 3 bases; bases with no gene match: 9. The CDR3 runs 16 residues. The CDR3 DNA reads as TGTGCCAGCAGCTCTACGACTAGCTCCTACACAGATACGCAGTATTTT. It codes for CASSSTTSSYTDTQYF.

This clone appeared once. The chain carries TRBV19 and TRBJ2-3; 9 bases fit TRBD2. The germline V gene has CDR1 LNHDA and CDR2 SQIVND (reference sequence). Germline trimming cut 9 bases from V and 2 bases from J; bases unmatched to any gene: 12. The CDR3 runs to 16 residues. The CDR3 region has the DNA TGTGCCAGCTCCCGGGGGACTAGCATTTCCACAGATACGCAGTATTTT. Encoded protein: CASSRGTSISTDTQYF.

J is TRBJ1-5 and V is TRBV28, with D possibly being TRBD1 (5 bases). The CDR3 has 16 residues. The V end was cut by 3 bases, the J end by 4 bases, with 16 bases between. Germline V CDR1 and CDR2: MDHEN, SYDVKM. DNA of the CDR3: TGTGCCAGCAGTTTTTGGACGGACATTGGGAATCAGCCCCAGCATTTT. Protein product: CASSFWTDIGNQPQHF. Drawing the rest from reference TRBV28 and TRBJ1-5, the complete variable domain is DVKVTQSSRYLVKRTGEKVFLECVQDMDHENMFWYRQDPGLGLRLIYFSYDVKMKEKGDIPEGYSVSREKKERFSLILESASTNQTSMYLCASSFWTDIGNQPQHFGDGTRLSIL.

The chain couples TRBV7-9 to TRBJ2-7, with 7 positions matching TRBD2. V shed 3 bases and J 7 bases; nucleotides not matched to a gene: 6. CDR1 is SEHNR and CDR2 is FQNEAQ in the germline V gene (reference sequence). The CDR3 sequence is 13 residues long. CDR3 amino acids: CASSFSGGWEQYF. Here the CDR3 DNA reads TGTGCCAGCAGCTTCTCGGGGGGTTGGGAGCAGTACTTC. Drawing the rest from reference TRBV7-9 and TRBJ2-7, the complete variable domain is DTGVSQNPRHKITKRGQNVTFRCDPISEHNRLYWYRQTLGQGPEFLTYFQNEAQLEKSRLLSDRFSAERPKGSFSTLEIQRTEQGDSAMYLCASSFSGGWEQYFGPGTRLTVT.

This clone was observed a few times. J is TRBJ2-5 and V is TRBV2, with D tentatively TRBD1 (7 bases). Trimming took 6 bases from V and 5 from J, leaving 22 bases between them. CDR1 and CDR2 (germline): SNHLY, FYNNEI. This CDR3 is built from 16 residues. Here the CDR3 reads CASRSTGVGGSETQYF. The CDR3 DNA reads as TGTGCCAGCAGGTCCACAGGGGTTGGGGGGTCGGAGACCCAGTACTTC.

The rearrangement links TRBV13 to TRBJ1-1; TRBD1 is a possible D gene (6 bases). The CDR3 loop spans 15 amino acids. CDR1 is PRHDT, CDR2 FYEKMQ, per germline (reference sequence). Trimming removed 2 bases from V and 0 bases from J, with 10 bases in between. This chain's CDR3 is CASSLNRAMNTEAFF. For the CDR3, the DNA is TGTGCCAGCAGCTTAAACAGGGCGATGAACACTGAAGCTTTCTTT.

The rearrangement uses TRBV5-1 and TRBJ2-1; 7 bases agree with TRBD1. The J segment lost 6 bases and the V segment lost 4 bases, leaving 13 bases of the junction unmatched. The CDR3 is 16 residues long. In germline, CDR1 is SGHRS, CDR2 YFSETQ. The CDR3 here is CASSETHRGRGNEQFF. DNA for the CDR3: TGCGCCAGCAGCGAAACCCACAGGGGACGAGGCAATGAGCAGTTCTTC.

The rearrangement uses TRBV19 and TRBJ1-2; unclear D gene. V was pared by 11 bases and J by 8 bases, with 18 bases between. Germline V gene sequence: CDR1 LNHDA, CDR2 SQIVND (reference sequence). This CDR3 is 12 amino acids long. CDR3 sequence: CASEARPWGYTF. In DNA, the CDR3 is TGTGCCTCCGAGGCAAGGCCGTGGGGCTACACCTTC.